This T cell receptor beta chain was recovered during a study of T-cell memory formation after mild COVID-19. For the study at large: Clusters of TCRs were largely donor specific. Whole-study results and caveats: Pre-infection memory contained some responding clones, which suggested that cross-reactive memory had joined. Confirmation of SARS-CoV-2 specificity was lacking for second-wave clones peaking day 37.

There are a few counts of this clonotype. The antigen remains unidentified. Each CDR3 protein gets one entry after TCRdb re-called the 5' RACE reads with MiXCR. The data contain 90,000 to 130,000 distinct CDR3 sequences, roughly a sixth of them singletons. The germline CDR1 and CDR2 sequences are LNHDA and SQIVND (reference sequence). The V end was cut by 4 bases, the J end by 0 bases, with 6 bases between. The CDR3 loop spans 13 amino acids. This sequence originates from a man aged 18-30 years who had mild COVID-19 (a few samples of this study predate the infection). Cell type and time point are not known. This chain links TRBV19 with TRBJ1-1; D is ambiguous. The sequencing sample was made of PBMCs or a T cell subset sorted from them (not recorded which). The CDR3 DNA reads as TGTGCCAGTAGTACGGGCGTGAACACTGAAGCTTTCTTT. Its translation is CASSTGVNTEAFF.